These T cell receptor beta chains were read from a single sample in a study of beta chain features in type 1 diabetes. The assay was immunoSEQ multiplex PCR, and TCRdb's table has in-frame clones only and misses some. The sample lists roughly 730,000 clones, around 15% occurring once. Sequenced: naive CD4+ T cells from blood. All receptors derive from a man aged 18 to 29 with type 1 diabetes. Each CDR3 is given with its conserved first and last residue. Fields, in order: clone size, V gene, J gene, CDR3 protein. Clone size is not always given. Where it is, it says once, few, many or a class for expanded clones.

>NA|TRBV7-2|TRBJ1-2
CASSLDYRPGDYGYTF
>NA|TRBV28|TRBJ1-5
CASSFGQGTQPQHF
>few|TRBV6-6|TRBJ2-3
CASSPGTLSLTDTQYF
>few|TRBV14|TRBJ1-6
CASSRDRSNSPLHF
>few|TRBV7-9|TRBJ2-7
CASSLLKGVTPYEQYF
>few|TRBV7-8|TRBJ2-7
CASSLGQGGPYEQYF
>few|TRBV14|TRBJ2-1
CASSQVGLYNEQFF
>few|TRBV6-5|TRBJ2-3
CASSQQGASTDTQYF
>NA|TRBV2|TRBJ2-3
CASRDDTDTQYF
>few|TRBV5-1|TRBJ1-2
CASSLVPGGYTF
>NA|TRBV19|TRBJ1-1
CASSPWTHGGTEAFF
>few|TRBV30|TRBJ1-2
CAWRLQGYYGYTF
>NA|TRBV6-5|TRBJ2-1
CASSSSAGQGTGEQFF
>NA|TRBV4-1|TRBJ1-2
CASSQETGTLYYGYTF
>NA|TRBV7-2|TRBJ2-2
CASTPGTPLTGELFF
>few|TRBV29-1|TRBJ2-3
CSGTGADTQYF
>few|TRBV2|TRBJ2-3
CASPARGWYTDTQYF
>NA|TRBV25-1|TRBJ2-4
CASSNRGAKNIQYF
>NA|TRBV19|TRBJ1-2
CASRDRGHDYGYTF
>few|TRBV7-9|TRBJ1-2
CASSTTTGGYTF
>few|TRBV25-1|TRBJ2-7
CASSEPGQGFYEQYF
>few|TRBV7-9|TRBJ1-6
CATDEGIPDNSPLHF
>few|TRBV6-5|TRBJ1-6
CASSYSSVFNSPLHF
>few|TRBV19|TRBJ2-1
CASSMGQYPYNEQFF
>NA|TRBV6-1|TRBJ2-1
CASSEYGTGLYNEQFF
>NA|TRBV19|TRBJ2-1
CASSMTGLPYNEQFF
>NA|TRBV19|TRBJ1-2
CASSSGQGITYGYTF
>NA|TRBV10-3|TRBJ2-1
CAIGGGGYNEQFF
>NA|TRBV5-1|TRBJ1-2
CASSLDDTDGYTF
>NA|TRBV2|TRBJ1-4
CASSPPGQTNEKLFF
>NA|TRBV28|TRBJ2-7
CASSPRKALAYEQYF
>few|TRBV6-5|TRBJ2-6
CASSPADLWANVLTF
>few|TRBV28|TRBJ2-3
CASSLSGVRTDTQYF
>NA|TRBV4-1|TRBJ1-2
CASSQGSGTVYGYTF
>few|TRBV7-9|TRBJ1-5
CASSATGWGNQPQHF
>NA|TRBV7-8|TRBJ1-2
CASSLGALGTTYGYTF
>NA|TRBV5-1|TRBJ1-2
CASSLAADGYTF
>NA|TRBV5-1|TRBJ2-3
CASRFDPGTSGNTDTQYF
>few|TRBV5-1|TRBJ2-1
CASSLAAGNSYNEQFF
>NA|TRBV7-3|TRBJ2-1
CASSLGGTGKYNEQFF
>NA|TRBV11-2|TRBJ2-1
CASRGLVPLYNEQFF
>few|TRBV19|TRBJ2-1
CASSEATEQFF
>few|TRBV7-9|TRBJ1-1
CASTLSNGMNTEAFF
>few|TRBV19|TRBJ2-2
CASSERPNTGELFF
>few|TRBV30|TRBJ2-3
CAWSVPPDSTDTQYF
>few|TRBV2|TRBJ1-2
CASSEDHYTF
>NA|TRBV7-3|TRBJ2-6
CASSPGQGISSGANVLTF
>few|TRBV4-1|TRBJ1-2
CASIGNRGNNYGYTF
>NA|TRBV5-5|TRBJ1-1
CASSLRGEDTEAFF
>NA|TRBV5-1|TRBJ1-4
CASAPDRSGKLFF
>NA|TRBV11-2|TRBJ1-2
CASSLVAGYGYTF
>NA|TRBV30|TRBJ1-5
CAWSQPQGKPQHF
>NA|TRBV30|TRBJ1-1
CAWSGENTEAFF
>NA|TRBV7-9|TRBJ2-5
CASSRGQGARETQYF
>few|TRBV25-1|TRBJ2-5
CASSAPGTAQETQYF
>NA|TRBV4-1|TRBJ2-3
CASSALPGLASTDTQYF
>NA|TRBV6-1|TRBJ2-3
CASSEGASRDTQYF